This T cell receptor (beta chain) was found in a study of cytomegalovirus exposure and HLA in healthy donors. Study information: One earlier analysis, a look at about 179 million T cells, found almost 120 million unique TCR beta sequences.

Study-wide results and caveats: TCR beta chains numbering 164 were designated cytomegalovirus-associated. Earlier analysis yielded a pattern in which most TCR beta V segments were productive about 87% or about 30% of the time.

PCR involved 60 Vbeta and 13 Jbeta primers. Sequenced by immunoSEQ multiplex PCR; TCRdb stores in-frame clones only, minus some. Of roughly 180,000 clones in the sample, 85% were seen once. Remarks on this clone: As yet, its antigen is unknown. A read error may produce the germline difference seen at one junction end.

The TCR originated in a boy younger than 10 in good health and CMV-seronegative. The specimen sequenced was PBMCs.

For the CDR3, the DNA is TGTGCCTCTACAGGGTCTACGAACGCTGAAGCTTTCTTT. Amino acid sequence: CASTGSTNAEAFF. The chain recombines TRBV30 with TRBJ1-1; possible D gene TRBD1, 6 bases. CDR3 size: 13 residues. The germline V gene has CDR1 GTSNPN and CDR2 SVGIG (reference sequence).